This entry is about one T cell receptor beta chain. Its target is unknown. The junction does not match germline at one end; this may be a read error. The sample is drawn from a study of cytomegalovirus exposure and HLA in healthy donors. Turning to the study itself: An earlier analysis identified 120 million or so unique TCR beta sequences in 150 million to 200 million T cells. Findings and limits, study-wide: The study found most TCR sequences rare, yet found some public TCRs in many donors. The classifier was said to identify cytomegalovirus status with high specificity and sensitivity.

The study ran its PCR with 60 Vbeta and 13 Jbeta primers. Clones were sequenced by immunoSEQ multiplex PCR, and TCRdb holds only the in-frame ones, with some missing. The table lists approximately 40,000 clones. CDR3 length: 13 amino acids. Germline CDR1 and CDR2: SGDLS and YYNGEE. The V gene is TRBV9, the J gene TRBJ2-1, with unresolved D. The sequenced sample consisted of PBMCs. This receptor was identified in a human donor in good health. CDR3: CASSPYSDNEQFF. For the CDR3, the DNA is TGTGCCAGCAGCCCTTACTCCGACAATGAGCAGTTCTTC. Drawing the rest from reference TRBV9 and TRBJ2-1, the complete variable domain is DSGVTQTPKHLITATGQRVTLRCSPRSGDLSVYWYQQSLDQGLQFLIQYYNGEERAKGNILERFSAQQFPDLHSELNLSSLELGDSALYFCASSPYSDNEQFFGPGTRLTVL.